This T cell receptor beta chain was captured in a study of T-cell reconstitution after alpha-beta-depleted transplantation in children. The table lists this clonotype with many counts. Its antigen is still unknown. Study observations and caveats: Where alpha-beta T cells came from about two months after transplant was reportedly several hundred expanded graft clones.

The V and J ends lost 8 bases and 2 bases, in that order; junction bases with no gene match: 4. This CDR3 contains 14 residues. Looked up from germline, CDR1 is LNHNV and CDR2 is YYDKDF (reference sequence). The library targeted TCRbeta and was prepared with unique molecular identifiers. TCRdb analysed the PCR reads with MiXCR anew, one entry per CDR3 protein. Of a few hundred thousand distinct CDR3 sequences in the sample, approximately 6.9% were seen once. The chain links TRBV15 to TRBJ1-3; 9 positions match TRBD1. The sample here was PBMCs, taken before TCRalphabeta/CD19-depleted stem cell transplant. This clonotype originated in a boy aged 2 to 9 with acute lymphoblastic leukemia, due to receive a stem cell transplant. CDR3 in DNA: TGTGCCACCGTCGACAGGGGGGCTGGAAACACCATATATTTT. It yields the protein CATVDRGAGNTIYF.